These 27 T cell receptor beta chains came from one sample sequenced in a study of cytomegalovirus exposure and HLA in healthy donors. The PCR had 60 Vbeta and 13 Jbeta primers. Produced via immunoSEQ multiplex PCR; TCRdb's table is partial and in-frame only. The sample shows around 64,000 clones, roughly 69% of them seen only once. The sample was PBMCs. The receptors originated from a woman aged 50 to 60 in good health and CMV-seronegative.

CDR3 in amino acids: CASSSDRWSNQPQHF. The DNA for the CDR3 is TGTGCCAGCAGCTCGGACAGGTGGAGCAATCAGCCCCAGCATTTT. This rearrangement joins TRBV7-8 to TRBJ1-5; the match to TRBD1 covers 7 bases. Trimming removed 4 bases from V and 1 base from J; junction bases left unmatched: 4. The CDR3 has 15 residues. Looked up from germline, CDR1 is SGHVS and CDR2 is FQNEAQ.

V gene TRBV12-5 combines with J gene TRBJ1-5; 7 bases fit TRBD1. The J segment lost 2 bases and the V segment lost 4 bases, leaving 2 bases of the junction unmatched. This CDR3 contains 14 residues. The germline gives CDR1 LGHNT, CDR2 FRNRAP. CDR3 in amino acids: CASGSRGGNQPQHF. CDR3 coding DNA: TGTGCTAGTGGTTCCAGGGGGGGCAATCAGCCCCAGCATTTT.

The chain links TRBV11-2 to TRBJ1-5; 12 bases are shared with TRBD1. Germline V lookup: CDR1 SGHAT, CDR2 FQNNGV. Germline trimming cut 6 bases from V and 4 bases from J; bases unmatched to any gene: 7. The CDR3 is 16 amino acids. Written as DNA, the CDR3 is TGTGCCAGCAGGGGGACAGGGGGCGGAGGAAATCAGCCCCAGCATTTT. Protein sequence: CASRGTGGGGNQPQHF. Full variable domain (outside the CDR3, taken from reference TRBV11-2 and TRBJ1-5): EAGVAQSPRYKIIEKRQSVAFWCNPISGHATLYWYQQILGQGPKLLIQFQNNGVVDDSQLPKDRFSAERLKGVDSTLKIQPAKLEDSAVYLCASRGTGGGGNQPQHFGDGTRLSIL.

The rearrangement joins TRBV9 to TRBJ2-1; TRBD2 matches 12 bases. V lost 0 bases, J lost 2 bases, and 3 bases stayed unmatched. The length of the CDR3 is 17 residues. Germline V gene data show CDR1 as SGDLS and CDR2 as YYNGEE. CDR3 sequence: CASSVGLAGGTYNEQFF. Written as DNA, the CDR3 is TGTGCCAGCAGCGTAGGGCTAGCGGGAGGGACCTACAATGAGCAGTTCTTC.

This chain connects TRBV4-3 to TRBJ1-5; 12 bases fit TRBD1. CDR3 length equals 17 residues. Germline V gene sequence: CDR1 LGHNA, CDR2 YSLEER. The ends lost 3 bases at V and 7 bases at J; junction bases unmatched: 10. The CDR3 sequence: CASSHRTGTGGSQPQHF. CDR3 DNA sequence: TGCGCCAGCAGCCACCGAACCGGGACAGGGGGCTCGCAGCCCCAGCATTTT.

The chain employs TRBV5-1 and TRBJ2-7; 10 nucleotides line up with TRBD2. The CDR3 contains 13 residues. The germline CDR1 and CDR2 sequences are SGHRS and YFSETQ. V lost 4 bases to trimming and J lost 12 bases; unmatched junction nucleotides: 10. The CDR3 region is CASSPETSGHGYF. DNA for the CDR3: TGCGCCAGCAGCCCCGAGACTAGCGGGCACGGGTACTTC.

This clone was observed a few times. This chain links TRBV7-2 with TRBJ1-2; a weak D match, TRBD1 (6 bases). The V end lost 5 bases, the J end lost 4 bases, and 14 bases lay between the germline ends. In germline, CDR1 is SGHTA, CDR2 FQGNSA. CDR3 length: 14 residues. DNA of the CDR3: TGTGCCAGCAGCCAAACGACAGGTGTCTATGGCTACACCTTC. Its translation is CASSQTTGVYGYTF.

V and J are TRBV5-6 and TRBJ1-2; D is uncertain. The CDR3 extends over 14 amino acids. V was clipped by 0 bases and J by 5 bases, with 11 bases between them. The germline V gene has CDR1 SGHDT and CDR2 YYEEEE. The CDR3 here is CASSLGTGGYGYTF. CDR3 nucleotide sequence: TGTGCCAGCAGCTTGGGGACGGGAGGGTATGGCTACACCTTC.

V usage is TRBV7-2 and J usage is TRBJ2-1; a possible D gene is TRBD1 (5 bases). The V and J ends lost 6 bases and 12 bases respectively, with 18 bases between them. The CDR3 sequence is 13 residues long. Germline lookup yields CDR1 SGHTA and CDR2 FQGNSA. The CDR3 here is CASSIVDQGGQFF. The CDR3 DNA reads TGTGCCAGCAGTATTGTGGATCAGGGTGGGCAGTTCTTC. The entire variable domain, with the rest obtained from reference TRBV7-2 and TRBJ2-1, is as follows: GAGVSQSPSNKVTEKGKDVELRCDPISGHTALYWYRQSLGQGLEFLIYFQGNSAPDKSGLPSDRFSAERTGGSVSTLTIQRTQQEDSAVYLCASSIVDQGGQFFGPGTRLTVL.

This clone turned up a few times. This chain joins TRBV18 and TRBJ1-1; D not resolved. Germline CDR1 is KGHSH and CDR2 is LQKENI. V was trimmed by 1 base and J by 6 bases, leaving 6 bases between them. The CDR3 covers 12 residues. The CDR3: CASSPLQAEAFF. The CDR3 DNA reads TGTGCCAGCTCACCACTCCAGGCTGAAGCTTTCTTT. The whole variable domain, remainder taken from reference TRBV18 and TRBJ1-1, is NAGVMQNPRHLVRRRGQEARLRCSPMKGHSHVYWYRQLPEEGLKFMVYLQKENIIDESGMPKERFSAEFPKEGPSILRIQQVVRGDSAAYFCASSPLQAEAFFGQGTRLTVV.

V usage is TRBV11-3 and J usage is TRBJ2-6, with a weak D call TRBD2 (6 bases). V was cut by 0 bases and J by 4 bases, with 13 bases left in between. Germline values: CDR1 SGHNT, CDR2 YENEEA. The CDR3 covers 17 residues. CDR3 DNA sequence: TGTGCCAGCAGCTTAGATCAGCGGGTTTCGGGGGCCAACGTCCTGACTTTC. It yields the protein CASSLDQRVSGANVLTF.

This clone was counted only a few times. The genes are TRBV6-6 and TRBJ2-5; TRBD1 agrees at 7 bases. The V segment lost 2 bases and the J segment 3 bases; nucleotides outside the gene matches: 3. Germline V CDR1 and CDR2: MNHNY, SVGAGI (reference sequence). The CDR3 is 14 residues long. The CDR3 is CASSYLGGEETQYF. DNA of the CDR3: TGTGCCAGCAGTTACCTAGGGGGCGAAGAGACCCAGTACTTC.

The CDR3 sequence: CASSFGRDTEAFF. The CDR3 DNA reads TGCGCCAGCAGCTTTGGCAGGGACACTGAAGCTTTCTTT. J is TRBJ1-1 and V is TRBV4-3, with D perhaps TRBD1 (5 bases). Germline assignment: CDR1 LGHNA and CDR2 YSLEER. CDR3 length: 13 amino acids. The ends were cut back, 5 bases at V and 3 bases at J, with 10 bases in the middle.

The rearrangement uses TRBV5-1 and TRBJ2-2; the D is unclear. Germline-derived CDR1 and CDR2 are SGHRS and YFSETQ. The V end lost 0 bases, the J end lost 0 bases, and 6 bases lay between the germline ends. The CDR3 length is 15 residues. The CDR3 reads CASSLGATNTGELFF. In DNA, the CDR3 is TGCGCCAGCAGCTTGGGCGCAACGAACACCGGGGAGCTGTTTTTT.

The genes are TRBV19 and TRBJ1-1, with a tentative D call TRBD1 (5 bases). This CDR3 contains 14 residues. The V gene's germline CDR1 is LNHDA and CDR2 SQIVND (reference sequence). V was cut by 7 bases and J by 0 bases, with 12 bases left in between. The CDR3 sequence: CASIRQGMNTEAFF. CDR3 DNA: TGTGCCAGTATTCGGCAGGGCATGAACACTGAAGCTTTCTTT. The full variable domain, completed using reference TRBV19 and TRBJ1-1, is DGGITQSPKYLFRKEGQNVTLSCEQNLNHDAMYWYRQDPGQGLRLIYYSQIVNDFQKGDIAEGYSVSREKKESFPLTVTSAQKNPTAFYLCASIRQGMNTEAFFGQGTRLTVV.

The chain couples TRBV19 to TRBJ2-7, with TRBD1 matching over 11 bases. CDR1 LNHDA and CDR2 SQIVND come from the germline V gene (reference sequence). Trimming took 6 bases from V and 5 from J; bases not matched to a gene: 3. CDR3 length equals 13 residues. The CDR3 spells CASRGQGANEQYF. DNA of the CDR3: TGTGCCAGTAGAGGACAGGGGGCTAACGAGCAGTACTTC. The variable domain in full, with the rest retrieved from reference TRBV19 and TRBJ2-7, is DGGITQSPKYLFRKEGQNVTLSCEQNLNHDAMYWYRQDPGQGLRLIYYSQIVNDFQKGDIAEGYSVSREKKESFPLTVTSAQKNPTAFYLCASRGQGANEQYFGPGTRLTVT.

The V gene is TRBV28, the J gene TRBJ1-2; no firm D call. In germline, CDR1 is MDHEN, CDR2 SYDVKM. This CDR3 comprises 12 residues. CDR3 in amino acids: CVAQSGNYGYTF. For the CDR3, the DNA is TGTGTGGCCCAGTCTGGTAACTATGGCTACACCTTC.

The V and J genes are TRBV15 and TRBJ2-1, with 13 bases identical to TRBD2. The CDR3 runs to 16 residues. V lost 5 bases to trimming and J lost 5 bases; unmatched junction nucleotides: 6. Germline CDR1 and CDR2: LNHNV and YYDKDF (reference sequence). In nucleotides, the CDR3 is TGTGCCACCAGCGACGGGACTAGCGGGATAGACAATGAGCAGTTCTTC. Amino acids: CATSDGTSGIDNEQFF.

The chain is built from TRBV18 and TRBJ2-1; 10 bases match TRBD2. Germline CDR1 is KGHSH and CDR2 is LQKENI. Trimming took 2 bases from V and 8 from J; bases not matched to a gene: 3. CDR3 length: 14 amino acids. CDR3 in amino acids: CASSPSSGSDEQFF. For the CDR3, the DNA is TGTGCCAGCTCACCATCTAGCGGGAGTGATGAGCAGTTCTTC.

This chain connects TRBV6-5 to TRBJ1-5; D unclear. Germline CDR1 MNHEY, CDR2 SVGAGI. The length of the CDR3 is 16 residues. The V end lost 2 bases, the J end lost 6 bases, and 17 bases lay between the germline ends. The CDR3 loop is CASSYDVPRSGQPQHF. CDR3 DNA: TGTGCCAGCAGTTACGACGTCCCGCGTTCGGGTCAGCCCCAGCATTTT.

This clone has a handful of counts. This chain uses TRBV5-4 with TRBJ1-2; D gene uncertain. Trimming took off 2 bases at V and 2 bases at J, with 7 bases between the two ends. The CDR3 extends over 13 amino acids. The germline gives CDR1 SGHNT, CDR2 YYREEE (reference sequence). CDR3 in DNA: TGTGCCAGCAGCTTTAGGGAGAACTATGGCTACACCTTC. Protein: CASSFRENYGYTF.

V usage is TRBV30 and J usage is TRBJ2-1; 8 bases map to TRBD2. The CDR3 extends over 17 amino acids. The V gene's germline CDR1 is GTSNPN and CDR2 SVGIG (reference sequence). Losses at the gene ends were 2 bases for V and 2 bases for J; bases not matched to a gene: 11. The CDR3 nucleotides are TGTGCCTGGAGTCTAGGGGGGTCGGGACTAGCCTACAATGAGCAGTTCTTC. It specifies CAWSLGGSGLAYNEQFF.

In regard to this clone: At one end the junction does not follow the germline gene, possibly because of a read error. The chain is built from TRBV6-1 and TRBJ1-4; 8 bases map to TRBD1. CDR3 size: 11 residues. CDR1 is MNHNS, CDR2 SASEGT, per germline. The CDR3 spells CASSETRDRIF. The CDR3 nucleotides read TGTGCCAGCAGTGAAACCCGGGACAGGATTTTT.

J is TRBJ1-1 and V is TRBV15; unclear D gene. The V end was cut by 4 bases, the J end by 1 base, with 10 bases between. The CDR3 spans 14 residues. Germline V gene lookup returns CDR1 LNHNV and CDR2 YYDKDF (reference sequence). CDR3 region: CATSIYTGNTEAFF. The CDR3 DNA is TGTGCCACCAGCATATACACGGGGAACACTGAAGCTTTCTTT.

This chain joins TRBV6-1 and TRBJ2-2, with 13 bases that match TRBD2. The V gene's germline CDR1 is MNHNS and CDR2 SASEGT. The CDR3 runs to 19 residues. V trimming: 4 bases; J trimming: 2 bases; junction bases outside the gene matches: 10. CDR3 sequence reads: CASSGREGLAGINTGELFF. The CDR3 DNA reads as TGTGCCAGCAGTGGTAGGGAGGGACTAGCGGGAATAAACACCGGGGAGCTGTTTTTT.

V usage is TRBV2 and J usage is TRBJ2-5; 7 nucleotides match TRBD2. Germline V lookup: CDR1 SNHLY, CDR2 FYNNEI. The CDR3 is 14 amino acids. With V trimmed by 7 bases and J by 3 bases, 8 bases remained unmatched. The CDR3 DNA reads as TGTGCCAGCACCCTTAGCGGGTTCAAAGAGACCCAGTACTTC. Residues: CASTLSGFKETQYF.

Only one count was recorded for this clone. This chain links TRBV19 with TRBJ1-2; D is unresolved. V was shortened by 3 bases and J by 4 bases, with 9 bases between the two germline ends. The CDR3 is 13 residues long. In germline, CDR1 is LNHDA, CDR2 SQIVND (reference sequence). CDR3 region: CASSMSSVYGYTF. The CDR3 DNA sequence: TGTGCCAGTAGTATGTCGTCAGTCTATGGCTACACCTTC.